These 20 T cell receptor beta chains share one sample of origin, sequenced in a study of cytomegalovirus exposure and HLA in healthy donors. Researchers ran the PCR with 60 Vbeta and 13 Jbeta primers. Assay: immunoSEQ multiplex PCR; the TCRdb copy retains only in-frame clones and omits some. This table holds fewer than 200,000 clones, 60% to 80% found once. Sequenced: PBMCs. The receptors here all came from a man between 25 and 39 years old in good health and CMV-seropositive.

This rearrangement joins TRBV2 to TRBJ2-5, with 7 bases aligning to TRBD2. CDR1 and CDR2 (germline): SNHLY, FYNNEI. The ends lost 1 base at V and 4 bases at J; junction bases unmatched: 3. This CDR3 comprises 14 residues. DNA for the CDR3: TGTGCCAGCAGTGAAGGGGGGGGAGGAGAGACCCAGTACTTC. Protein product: CASSEGGGGETQYF.

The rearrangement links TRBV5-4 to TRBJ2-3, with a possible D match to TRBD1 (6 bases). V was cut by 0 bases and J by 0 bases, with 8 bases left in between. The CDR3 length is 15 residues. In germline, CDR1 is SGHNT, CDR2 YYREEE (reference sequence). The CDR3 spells CASSLGDISTDTQYF. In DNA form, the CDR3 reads TGTGCCAGCAGCTTGGGGGACATCAGCACAGATACGCAGTATTTT.

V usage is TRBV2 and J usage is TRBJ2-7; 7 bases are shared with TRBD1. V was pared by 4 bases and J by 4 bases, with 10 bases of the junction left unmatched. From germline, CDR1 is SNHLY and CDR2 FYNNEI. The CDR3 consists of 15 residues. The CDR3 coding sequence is TGTGCCAGCAGTGGTCGGACAGGTTCCCTTTACGAGCAGTACTTC. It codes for CASSGRTGSLYEQYF. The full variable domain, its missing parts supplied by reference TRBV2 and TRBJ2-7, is EPEVTQTPSHQVTQMGQEVILRCVPISNHLYFYWYRQILGQKVEFLVSFYNNEISEKSEIFDDQFSVERPDGSNFTLKIRSTKLEDSAMYFCASSGRTGSLYEQYFGPGTRLTVT.

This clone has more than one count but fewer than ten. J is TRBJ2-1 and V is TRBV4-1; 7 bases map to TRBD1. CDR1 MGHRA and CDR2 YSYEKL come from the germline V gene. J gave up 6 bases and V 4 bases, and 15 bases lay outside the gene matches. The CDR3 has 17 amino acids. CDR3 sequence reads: CASSPKDHRGVRNEQFF. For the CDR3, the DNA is TGCGCCAGCAGCCCAAAAGATCACAGGGGTGTTCGCAATGAGCAGTTCTTC.

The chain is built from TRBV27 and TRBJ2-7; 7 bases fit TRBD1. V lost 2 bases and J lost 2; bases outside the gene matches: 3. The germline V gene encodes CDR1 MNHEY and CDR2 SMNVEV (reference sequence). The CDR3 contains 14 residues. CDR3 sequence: CASSLGDSTYEQYF. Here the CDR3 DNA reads TGTGCCAGCAGTTTAGGGGACAGTACCTACGAGCAGTACTTC.

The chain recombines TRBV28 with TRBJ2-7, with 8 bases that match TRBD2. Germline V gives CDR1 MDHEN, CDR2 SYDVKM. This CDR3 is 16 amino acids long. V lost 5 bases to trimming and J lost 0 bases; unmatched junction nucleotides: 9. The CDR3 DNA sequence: TGTGCCAGCAGTGACTCCGGGCGGGGGGCCTCCTACGAGCAGTACTTC. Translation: CASSDSGRGASYEQYF.

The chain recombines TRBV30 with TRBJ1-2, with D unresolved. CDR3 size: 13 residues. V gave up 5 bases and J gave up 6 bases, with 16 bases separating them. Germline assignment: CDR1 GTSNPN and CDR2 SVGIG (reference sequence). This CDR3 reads CAWDTRTGNGYTF. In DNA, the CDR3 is TGTGCCTGGGATACACGAACCGGGAATGGCTACACCTTC.

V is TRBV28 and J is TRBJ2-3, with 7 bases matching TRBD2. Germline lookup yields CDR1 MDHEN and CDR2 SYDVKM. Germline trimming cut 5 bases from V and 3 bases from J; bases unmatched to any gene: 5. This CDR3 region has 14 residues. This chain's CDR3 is CASSPGTTTDTQYF. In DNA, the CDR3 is TGTGCCAGCAGTCCGGGGACTACGACAGATACGCAGTATTTT.

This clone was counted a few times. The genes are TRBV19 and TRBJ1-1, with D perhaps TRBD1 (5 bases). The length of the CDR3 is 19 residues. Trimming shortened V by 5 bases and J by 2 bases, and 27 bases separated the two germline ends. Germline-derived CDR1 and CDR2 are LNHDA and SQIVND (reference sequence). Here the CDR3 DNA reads TGTGCCAGTAGTTCCCCGTTGGGGCAGGCCGGACATGTTAACACTGAAGCTTTCTTT. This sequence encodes CASSSPLGQAGHVNTEAFF.

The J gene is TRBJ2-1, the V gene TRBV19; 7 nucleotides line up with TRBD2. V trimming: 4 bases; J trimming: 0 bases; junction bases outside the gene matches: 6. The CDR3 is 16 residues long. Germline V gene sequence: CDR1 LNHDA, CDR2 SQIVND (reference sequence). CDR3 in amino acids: CASSKPRGSSYNEQFF. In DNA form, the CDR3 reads TGTGCCAGTAGTAAGCCGCGGGGGAGCTCCTACAATGAGCAGTTCTTC.

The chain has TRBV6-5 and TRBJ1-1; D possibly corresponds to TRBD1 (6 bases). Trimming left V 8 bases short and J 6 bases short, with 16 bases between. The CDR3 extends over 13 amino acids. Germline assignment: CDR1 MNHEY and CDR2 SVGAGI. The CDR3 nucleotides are TGTGCCAGCTACGGGGGGCCCGGGGCTGAAGCTTTCTTT. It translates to CASYGGPGAEAFF.

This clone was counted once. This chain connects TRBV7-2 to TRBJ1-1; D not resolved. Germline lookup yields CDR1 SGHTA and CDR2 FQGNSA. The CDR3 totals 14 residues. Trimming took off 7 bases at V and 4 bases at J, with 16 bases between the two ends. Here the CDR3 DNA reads TGTGCCAGCATCCGAGGACGGGAGGGCACTGAAGCTTTCTTT. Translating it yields CASIRGREGTEAFF.

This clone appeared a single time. The CDR3 spells CARSSITSGLPTTNTGELFF. DNA of the CDR3: TGTGCCAGAAGCTCGATAACTTCGGGACTACCGACGACGAACACCGGGGAGCTGTTTTTT. The rearrangement links TRBV5-3 to TRBJ2-2, with 7 bases identical to TRBD2. TRBV5-3 is known as an ORF, though its function is uncertain. The CDR3 totals 20 residues. Trimming at V came to 3 bases and at J to 0 bases, leaving 17 bases not matched to a gene.

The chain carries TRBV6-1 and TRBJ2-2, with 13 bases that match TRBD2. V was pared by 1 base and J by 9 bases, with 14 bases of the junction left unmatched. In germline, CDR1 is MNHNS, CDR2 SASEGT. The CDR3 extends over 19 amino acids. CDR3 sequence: CASSEVLPPGLAGSWELFF. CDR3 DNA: TGTGCCAGCAGTGAAGTTCTGCCTCCGGGACTAGCGGGGAGTTGGGAGCTGTTTTTT.

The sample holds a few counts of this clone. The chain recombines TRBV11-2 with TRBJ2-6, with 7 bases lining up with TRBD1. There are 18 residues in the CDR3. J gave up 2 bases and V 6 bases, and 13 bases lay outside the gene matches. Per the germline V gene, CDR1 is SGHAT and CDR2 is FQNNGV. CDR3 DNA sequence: TGTGCCAGCAGATCCTTAACGACAGGGACCCCTGGGGCCAACGTCCTGACTTTC. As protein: CASRSLTTGTPGANVLTF.

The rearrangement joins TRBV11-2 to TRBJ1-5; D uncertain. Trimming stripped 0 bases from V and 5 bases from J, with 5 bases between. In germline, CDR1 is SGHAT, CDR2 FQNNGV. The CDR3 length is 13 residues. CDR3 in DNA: TGTGCCAGCAGCTTAGAGAGGGATCAGCCCCAGCATTTT. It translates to CASSLERDQPQHF. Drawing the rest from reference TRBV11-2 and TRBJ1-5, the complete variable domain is EAGVAQSPRYKIIEKRQSVAFWCNPISGHATLYWYQQILGQGPKLLIQFQNNGVVDDSQLPKDRFSAERLKGVDSTLKIQPAKLEDSAVYLCASSLERDQPQHFGDGTRLSIL.

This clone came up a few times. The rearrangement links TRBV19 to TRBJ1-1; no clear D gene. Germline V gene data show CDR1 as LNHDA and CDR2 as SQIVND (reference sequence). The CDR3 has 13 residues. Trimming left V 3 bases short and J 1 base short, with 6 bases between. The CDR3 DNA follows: TGTGCCAGTAGTATTAGCGGGAACACTGAAGCTTTCTTT. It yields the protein CASSISGNTEAFF.

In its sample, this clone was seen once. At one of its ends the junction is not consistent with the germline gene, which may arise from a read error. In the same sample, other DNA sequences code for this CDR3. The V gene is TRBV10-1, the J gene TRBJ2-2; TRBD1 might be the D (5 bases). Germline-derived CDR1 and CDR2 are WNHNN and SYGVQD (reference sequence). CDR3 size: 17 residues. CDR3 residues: CASSDGGATGSGGELFF. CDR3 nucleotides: TGCGCCAGTAGTGATGGCGGAGCAACAGGTTCTGGGGGGGAGCTGTTTTTT.

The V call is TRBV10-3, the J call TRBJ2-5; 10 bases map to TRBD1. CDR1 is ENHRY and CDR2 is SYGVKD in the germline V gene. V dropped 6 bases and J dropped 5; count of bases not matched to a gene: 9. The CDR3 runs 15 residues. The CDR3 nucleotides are TGTGCCATCAGGCCTTCGACAGGGGGCGATGAGACCCAGTACTTC. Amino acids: CAIRPSTGGDETQYF.

The CDR3 is CASSPSGSGTDTQYF. CDR3 DNA: TGTGCCAGCAGTCCCAGCGGGTCGGGTACAGATACGCAGTATTTT. The gene calls are TRBV6-4 and TRBJ2-3; D perhaps matches TRBD2 (6 bases). The CDR3 length is 15 residues. The germline V and J ends were trimmed by 5 bases and 3 bases, with 15 bases remaining between them. Germline loops: CDR1 MRHNA, CDR2 SNTAGT.